The T cell receptor (beta chain) described here comes from a study of CD8 T cells in ankylosing spondylitis. Points on this clonotype: What it binds is not known.

This CDR3 region has 15 residues. V lost 4 bases, J lost 5 bases, and 15 bases lay in between. CDR1 is SGHTA, CDR2 FQGNSA, per germline. Library preparation for TCR beta used quantitative 5'-RACE with molecular barcodes. TCRdb reprocessed the 5' RACE reads with MiXCR, giving one entry per CDR3 protein. This sample has 750,000 to 850,000 distinct CDR3 sequences, with 12% found just once. The study, taken as a whole, reports: Reportedly, matched ankylosing spondylitis synovial fluid was significantly enriched for disease-linked clones. Disease-linked clones, CD8+, were relatively rare in peripheral blood. Blood of patients with ankylosing spondylitis appeared to be characterized by a TCR beta motif of about eight highly homologous variants. Earlier studies detected some motif variants in reactive arthritis synovial fluid and blood.

The sequence was collected from a male donor with ankylosing spondylitis. The sample consisted of blood, either unsorted or a sorted T cell fraction (not recorded which). This chain links TRBV7-2 with TRBJ1-5; D is unclear. CDR3 DNA: TGTGCCAGCAGCTCCCGCGGATTTGGGGATCAGCCCCAGCATTTT. It is translated as CASSSRGFGDQPQHF.